The 5 T cell receptor beta chains below all came from one sample that was sequenced in a study of identical twins' blood T cells. TCRdb processed the 5' RACE reads anew with MiXCR; each CDR3 protein has one entry. The table shows 350,000 to 450,000 distinct CDR3 sequences, with roughly 27% occurring only once. The source material was PBMCs. These receptor sequences come from a woman aged 18 to 55 in good health.

The chain is built from TRBV5-1 and TRBJ1-1; D might be TRBD1 (5 bases). Germline V CDR1 and CDR2: SGHRS, YFSETQ. V lost 4 bases and J 1 base, leaving 11 bases between the germline ends. The CDR3 spans 14 residues. CDR3 loop: CASSLKGQNTEAFF. In DNA form, the CDR3 reads TGCGCCAGCAGCCTAAAAGGACAGAACACTGAAGCTTTCTTT.

Concerning this clonotype itself: A much larger clone differs from this one at a single base, so this may be a read error. V and J are TRBV11-2 and TRBJ1-1, with D possibly matching TRBD1 (6 bases). Germline V gives CDR1 SGHAT, CDR2 FQNNGV. The CDR3 runs 14 residues. CDR3 nucleotide sequence: TGTGTCAGCAGCCCCCGGAGGGGGTCCACTGAAGCTTTCTTT. It specifies CVSSPRRGSTEAFF.

This clonotype was counted ten times or more. The chain has TRBV29-1 and TRBJ1-2; no clear D gene. Between the trimmed V and J ends, which lost 4 bases and 4 bases, there was a span of 10 bases. CDR1 SQVTM and CDR2 ANQGSEA come from the germline V gene. This CDR3 spans 12 amino acids. DNA of the CDR3: TGCAGCGTTGCCCCTGCCCTCTATGGCTACACCTTC. It codes for CSVAPALYGYTF.

This clonotype was counted at least ten times. The chain uses TRBV19 and TRBJ2-1; TRBD2 agrees at 7 bases. J lost 1 base, V lost 3 bases, and 6 bases had no gene match. The CDR3 is 16 residues long. The germline CDR1 and CDR2 sequences are LNHDA and SQIVND (reference sequence). The CDR3 DNA is TGTGCCAGTAGTATGAGACTAGCAGGTTCCTACAATGAGCAGTTCTTC. It is translated as CASSMRLAGSYNEQFF.

The chain recombines TRBV20-1 with TRBJ1-3; 10 nucleotides line up with TRBD1. This CDR3 has 16 residues. V gave up 2 bases and J gave up 8 bases; unmatched junction bases: 12. From germline, CDR1 is DFQATT and CDR2 SNEGSKA (reference sequence). CDR3 nucleotide sequence: TGCAGTGCTAGATCCGGGACAGGGGCCGGGTGGGACACCATATATTTT. This encodes CSARSGTGAGWDTIYF.